The 30 T cell receptor beta chains in this list originate from one sample, sequenced in a study of T-cell memory formation after mild COVID-19. TCRdb itself ran the 5' RACE reads through MiXCR, one entry per CDR3 protein. The sample holds about 620,000 distinct CDR3 sequences, more than 15% seen once. The sample comprised PBMCs or a T cell subset sorted from them (not recorded which). The origin of the receptors is an adult woman who had mild COVID-19 (a few samples of this study predate the infection). Cell type and time point are not known.

The genes are TRBV7-2 and TRBJ1-3; D not certain. Trimming cost V 5 bases and J 4 bases, with 9 bases left between them. Per germline, CDR1 SGHTA and CDR2 FQGNSA. The CDR3 contains 13 residues. CDR3 region: CASSREAGNTIYF. The CDR3 nucleotides read TGTGCCAGCAGCCGGGAGGCCGGAAACACCATATATTTT.

This clonotype was found a few times. The genes are TRBV6-5 and TRBJ2-7, with D tentatively TRBD1 (6 bases). The V end was cut by 6 bases, the J end by 2 bases, with 17 bases between. The CDR3 spans 15 residues. The germline gives CDR1 MNHEY, CDR2 SVGAGI. The CDR3 spells CASRRDTPGTYEQYF. The CDR3 DNA reads TGTGCCAGCAGGAGGGACACCCCAGGAACCTACGAGCAGTACTTC.

This clonotype has just a few counts. J is TRBJ1-1 and V is TRBV7-2; 9 bases fit TRBD1. Germline loops: CDR1 SGHTA, CDR2 FQGNSA. Trimming removed 3 bases from V and 4 bases from J; junction bases left unmatched: 6. CDR3 length: 15 amino acids. Here the CDR3 DNA reads TGTGCCAGCAGCTTGGGGGACAGGGTGGTCACTGAAGCTTTCTTT. This codes for CASSLGDRVVTEAFF.

In its sample, this clonotype was seen a few times. The chain joins TRBV12-3 or TRBV12-4 to TRBJ1-1; no clear D gene. CDR3 length: 13 amino acids. The V end lost 6 bases, the J end lost 2 bases, and 10 bases lay between the germline ends. The CDR3 DNA reads as TGTGCCAGCAGCCCCGGGTATAACACTGAAGCTTTCTTT. Translating gives CASSPGYNTEAFF.

V and J are TRBV20-1 and TRBJ2-7; TRBD2 is a possible D gene (6 bases). Germline values: CDR1 DFQATT, CDR2 SNEGSKA (reference sequence). This CDR3 has 13 amino acids. Trimming shortened V by 6 bases and J by 6 bases, and 18 bases separated the two germline ends. CDR3 loop: CSAGRSQGAEQYF. CDR3 nucleotides: TGCAGTGCAGGGAGGAGTCAAGGGGCCGAGCAGTACTTC.

This clonotype was found a few times. The V and J genes are TRBV11-2 and TRBJ2-1, with D unresolved. This CDR3 is built from 15 residues. V lost 3 bases to trimming and J lost 2 bases, with 11 bases between them. CDR1 and CDR2 from the germline V gene are SGHAT and FQNNGV. This CDR3 is CASSFGVGTYNEQFF. CDR3 in DNA: TGTGCCAGCAGCTTTGGGGTTGGTACCTACAATGAGCAGTTCTTC.

This clonotype was seen only a few times. The rearrangement uses TRBV6-2 or TRBV6-3 and TRBJ2-1, with D possibly called TRBD1 or TRBD2 (6 bases each). Germline CDR1 MNHEY, CDR2 SVGEGT. With 8 bases removed from V and 4 bases from J, the gap between germline ends came to 21 bases. This CDR3 is 16 amino acids long. CDR3 loop: CASVPGGKAKYNEQFF. The CDR3 coding sequence is TGTGCCAGCGTTCCCGGGGGCAAGGCGAAGTACAATGAGCAGTTCTTC.

This clonotype has ten or more counts. One junction end disagrees with the germline gene, perhaps due to a read error. The genes are TRBV3-1 and TRBJ1-1; TRBD1 might be the D (5 bases). The germline V gene encodes CDR1 LGHDT and CDR2 YNNKEL (reference sequence). CDR3 length: 13 amino acids. In nucleotides, the CDR3 is TGCGCCAGCAGCCAGGGAGGGAACACTGAAGCTTTCTTT. Protein product: CASSQGGNTEAFF.

The chain couples TRBV4-3 to TRBJ1-1; a weak D match, TRBD1 (6 bases). The germline CDR1 and CDR2 sequences are LGHNA and YSLEER. CDR3 size: 22 residues. V lost 0 bases and J lost 2, with 31 bases in between. CDR3 residues: CASSQDSFKWKESTGRNTEAFF. Here the CDR3 DNA reads TGCGCCAGCAGCCAAGACAGCTTTAAGTGGAAAGAGTCGACAGGTCGCAACACTGAAGCTTTCTTT.

This clonotype appeared a single time. The gene calls are TRBV18 and TRBJ2-7, with D perhaps TRBD1 or TRBD2 (5 bases each). Trimming removed 0 bases from V and 0 bases from J, with 12 bases in between. The V gene's germline CDR1 is KGHSH and CDR2 LQKENI. CDR3 length: 16 residues. CDR3 sequence (DNA): TGTGCCAGCTCACCACCGGGGCGGAGGAGCTCCTACGAGCAGTACTTC. Its translation: CASSPPGRRSSYEQYF.

This sequence joins TRBV9 and TRBJ1-5; maybe TRBD1 (5 bases). The V end lost 3 bases, the J end lost 4 bases, and 11 bases lay between the germline ends. Looked up from germline, CDR1 is SGDLS and CDR2 is YYNGEE. This CDR3 has 14 residues. The CDR3 region has the DNA TGTGCCAGCAGCGCAGGGACTGAGAATCAGCCCCAGCATTTT. It codes for CASSAGTENQPQHF.

This clonotype was picked up a small number of times. The V and J genes are TRBV28 and TRBJ2-2; possibly TRBD1 or TRBD2 for D (5 bases each). This CDR3 has 18 amino acids. Trimming stripped 4 bases from V and 2 bases from J, with 20 bases between. The germline V gene encodes CDR1 MDHEN and CDR2 SYDVKM. For the CDR3, the DNA is TGTGCCAGCAGTTCCGCCGAGAGGGGTAACCGCAACACCGGGGAGCTGTTTTTT. Its protein product is CASSSAERGNRNTGELFF.

The chain couples TRBV27 to TRBJ2-1, with D unresolved. CDR3 length equals 16 residues. V was pared by 3 bases and J by 4 bases, with 16 bases between. Germline V gives CDR1 MNHEY, CDR2 SMNVEV (reference sequence). Here the CDR3 reads CASSFGRKITYNEQFF. CDR3 DNA: TGTGCCAGCAGTTTTGGGCGGAAGATAACGTACAATGAGCAGTTCTTC.

The V call is TRBV5-5, the J call TRBJ2-3; TRBD2 agrees at 11 bases. This CDR3 comprises 17 residues. The V gene end was trimmed by 2 bases and the J gene end by 4 bases; junction bases not matched to a gene: 9. Germline values: CDR1 SGHKS, CDR2 YYEKEE (reference sequence). The CDR3 bases are TGTGCCAGCAGCTTATCCGGGACTAGCGGTCTCCCAGATACGCAGTATTTT. Translating gives CASSLSGTSGLPDTQYF.

The rearrangement joins TRBV11-2 to TRBJ2-3; D remains unclear. Germline values: CDR1 SGHAT, CDR2 FQNNGV. V gave up 5 bases and J gave up 2 bases, with 5 bases separating them. The CDR3 runs to 12 residues. As DNA, the CDR3 is TGTGCCAGCAGCCACATCACAGATACGCAGTATTTT. Translation gives CASSHITDTQYF. Complete variable domain (other parts from reference TRBV11-2 and TRBJ2-3): EAGVAQSPRYKIIEKRQSVAFWCNPISGHATLYWYQQILGQGPKLLIQFQNNGVVDDSQLPKDRFSAERLKGVDSTLKIQPAKLEDSAVYLCASSHITDTQYFGPGTRLTVL.

Only a few counts were recorded for this clonotype. The CDR3: CASSLRQVTHEQYF. In DNA form, the CDR3 reads TGTGCCAGCAGCTTAAGACAGGTGACCCACGAGCAGTACTTC. The chain employs TRBV7-4 and TRBJ2-7, with D tentatively TRBD1 (6 bases). The CDR3 covers 14 residues. Germline V gene data show CDR1 as SGHVT and CDR2 as SQSDAQ. The ends were cut back, 2 bases at V and 5 bases at J, with 13 bases in the middle.

The chain links TRBV7-2 to TRBJ2-1; D perhaps matches TRBD2 (6 bases). This CDR3 is 14 amino acids long. CDR1 and CDR2 (germline): SGHTA, FQGNSA. Between the trimmed V and J ends, which lost 3 bases and 6 bases, there was a span of 12 bases. The DNA for the CDR3 is TGTGCCAGCAGCTTGGGCGCAGCGGGCAATGAGCAGTTCTTC. It specifies CASSLGAAGNEQFF.

The chain joins TRBV5-1 to TRBJ2-3, with D perhaps given as TRBD1 or TRBD2 (6 bases each). This CDR3 has 16 residues. V shed 7 bases and J shed 0 bases, with 18 bases lying between them. CDR1 SGHRS and CDR2 YFSETQ come from the germline V gene. The CDR3 DNA reads as TGCGCCAGCCACGGACGAGGAGGGGGAAGCACAGATACGCAGTATTTT. This sequence encodes CASHGRGGGSTDTQYF.

Ten or more counts support this clonotype. The chain carries TRBV24-1 and TRBJ2-1; TRBD2 aligns across 11 bases. Germline V gene data show CDR1 as KGHDR and CDR2 as SFDVKD. This CDR3 is 14 amino acids long. The V and J ends lost 6 bases and 8 bases, in that order; junction bases with no gene match: 5. CDR3 in DNA: TGTGCCACCAGTCTAGCGGGAGGCCCAGATGAGCAGTTCTTC. It translates to CATSLAGGPDEQFF.

The chain carries TRBV7-9 and TRBJ2-7, with a weak D call TRBD1 (6 bases). CDR1 and CDR2 from the germline V gene are SEHNR and FQNEAQ (reference sequence). This CDR3 has 15 amino acids. Trimming took 4 bases from V and 2 from J, leaving 15 bases between them. The CDR3 protein is CASSSLQGAAYEQYF. CDR3 sequence (DNA): TGTGCCAGCAGCTCCTTACAGGGAGCGGCCTACGAGCAGTACTTC.

The gene calls are TRBV7-9 and TRBJ1-5; D not certain. CDR1 and CDR2 from the germline V gene are SEHNR and FQNEAQ (reference sequence). V dropped 5 bases and J dropped 0 bases, with 8 bases sitting between them. This CDR3 region has 14 residues. CDR3 amino acids: CASSEQSSNQPQHF. CDR3 DNA sequence: TGTGCCAGCAGCGAACAAAGTAGCAATCAGCCCCAGCATTTT.

The chain links TRBV3-1 to TRBJ2-7, with D possibly matching TRBD1 (6 bases). Trimming pared 1 base from V and 6 bases from J, leaving 13 bases between. Looked up from germline, CDR1 is LGHDT and CDR2 is YNNKEL (reference sequence). This CDR3 has 14 amino acids. The chain's CDR3 is CASSQGGRMAEQYF. The CDR3 DNA reads as TGTGCCAGCAGCCAAGGGGGGCGAATGGCCGAGCAGTACTTC.

V and J are TRBV29-1 and TRBJ2-1, with D maybe TRBD2 (5 bases). The length of the CDR3 is 16 residues. V lost 7 bases and J lost 0, with 19 bases in between. Germline CDR1 reads SQVTM; CDR2 reads ANQGSEA. Here the CDR3 reads CSALSTSGSSYNEQFF. The CDR3 region has the DNA TGCAGCGCCCTTTCAACGAGCGGAAGCTCCTACAATGAGCAGTTCTTC.

The chain links TRBV5-1 to TRBJ2-3; 8 nucleotides match TRBD1. Unmatched junction bases numbered 9, after V lost 4 bases and J lost 5 bases. The germline V gene encodes CDR1 SGHRS and CDR2 YFSETQ. This CDR3 is 15 amino acids long. In DNA form, the CDR3 reads TGCGCCAGCAGCCCTAGGACAGGGTCCAGAGATACGCAGTATTTT. Amino acid sequence: CASSPRTGSRDTQYF.

The chain uses TRBV7-6 and TRBJ1-6; 8 nucleotides align to TRBD1. Trimming at V came to 1 base and at J to 7 bases, leaving 12 bases not matched to a gene. Germline V gives CDR1 SGHVS, CDR2 FNYEAQ. This CDR3 has 18 residues. Written as DNA, the CDR3 is TGTGCCAGCAGCTTAGACCCCGGGACAGGAGCTGTGAATTCACCCCTCCACTTT. Protein product: CASSLDPGTGAVNSPLHF.

The genes are TRBV2 and TRBJ1-5; D is possibly TRBD1 (5 bases). V was cut by 3 bases and J by 11 bases, with 20 bases left in between. Germline V gives CDR1 SNHLY, CDR2 FYNNEI. The CDR3 spans 15 residues. CDR3: CASSDRGSLGSAQHF. The CDR3 coding sequence is TGTGCCAGCAGTGACCGGGGGTCCCTTGGGTCGGCCCAGCATTTT.

The chain uses TRBV7-9 and TRBJ2-1; D may be TRBD2 (5 bases). Looked up from germline, CDR1 is SEHNR and CDR2 is FQNEAQ (reference sequence). Trimming took 5 bases from V and 3 from J, leaving 11 bases between them. The CDR3 sequence is 14 residues long. CDR3 DNA sequence: TGTGCCAGCAGCCAAATCCGGGACTACAATGAGCAGTTCTTC. Translating gives CASSQIRDYNEQFF.

This clonotype was counted only a few times. The CDR3 DNA sequence: TGTGCCAGCTCACCGCTCTTGGACAATGAGCAGTTCTTC. Protein: CASSPLLDNEQFF. V usage is TRBV18 and J usage is TRBJ2-1; D gene unclear. The CDR3 is 13 amino acids. Germline V gene lookup returns CDR1 KGHSH and CDR2 LQKENI. Trimming took off 3 bases at V and 5 bases at J, with 8 bases between the two ends.

This clonotype was detected only a few times. The chain couples TRBV29-1 to TRBJ2-5; 10 bases line up with TRBD2. The germline V gene encodes CDR1 SQVTM and CDR2 ANQGSEA. The CDR3 is 17 amino acids. V shed 2 bases and J 2 bases; nucleotides not matched to a gene: 11. The CDR3 nucleotides read TGCAGCGTTGAAACTGTAGCGGGAGGCCACCCACAAGAGACCCAGTACTTC. Its translation: CSVETVAGGHPQETQYF. The variable domain in full, with the rest retrieved from reference TRBV29-1 and TRBJ2-5, is SAVISQKPSRDICQRGTSLTIQCQVDSQVTMMFWYRQQPGQSLTLIATANQGSEATYESGFVIDKFPISRPNLTFSTLTVSNMSPEDSSIYLCSVETVAGGHPQETQYFGPGTRLLVL.

The chain employs TRBV12-3 or TRBV12-4 and TRBJ1-2; D remains ambiguous. The ends were cut back, 2 bases at V and 3 bases at J, with 13 bases in the middle. This CDR3 is built from 15 residues. The CDR3 spells CASSLSFGWDYGYTF. CDR3 coding DNA: TGTGCCAGCAGTTTAAGTTTCGGGTGGGACTATGGCTACACCTTC.